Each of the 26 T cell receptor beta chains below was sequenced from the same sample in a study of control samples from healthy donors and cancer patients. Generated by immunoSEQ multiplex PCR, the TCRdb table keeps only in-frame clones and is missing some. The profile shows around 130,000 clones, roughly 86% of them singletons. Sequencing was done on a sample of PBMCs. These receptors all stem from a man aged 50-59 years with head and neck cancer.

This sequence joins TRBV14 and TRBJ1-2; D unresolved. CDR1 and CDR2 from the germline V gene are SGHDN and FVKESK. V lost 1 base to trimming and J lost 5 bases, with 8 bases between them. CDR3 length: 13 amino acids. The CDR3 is CASSQVTAYGYTF. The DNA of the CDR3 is TGTGCCAGCAGCCAAGTGACGGCGTATGGCTACACCTTC.

In DNA form, the CDR3 reads TGCGCCAGTGGAGTAGCGGGGGGCACAGATACGCAGTATTTT. As protein: CASGVAGGTDTQYF. The rearrangement uses TRBV5-1 and TRBJ2-3; 9 bases are a match to TRBD2. V lost 8 bases, J lost 1 base, and 5 bases stayed unmatched. In germline, CDR1 is SGHRS, CDR2 YFSETQ. The CDR3 runs 14 residues.

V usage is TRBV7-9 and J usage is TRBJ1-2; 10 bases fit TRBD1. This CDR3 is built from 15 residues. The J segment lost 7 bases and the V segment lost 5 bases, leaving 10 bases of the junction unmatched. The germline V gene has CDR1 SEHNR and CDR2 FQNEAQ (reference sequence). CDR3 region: CASSRWTGGDGGYTF. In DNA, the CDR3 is TGTGCCAGCAGCCGATGGACAGGGGGTGACGGTGGCTACACCTTC.

Here the CDR3 DNA reads TGTGCCCGGATCAGGGGGAAATGTGGCTACACCTTC. Translation: CARIRGKCGYTF. The chain recombines TRBV28 with TRBJ1-2, with 7 bases fitting TRBD1. The CDR3 is made up of 12 amino acids. With V trimmed by 11 bases and J by 7 bases, 10 bases remained unmatched. Germline V gene sequence: CDR1 MDHEN, CDR2 SYDVKM.

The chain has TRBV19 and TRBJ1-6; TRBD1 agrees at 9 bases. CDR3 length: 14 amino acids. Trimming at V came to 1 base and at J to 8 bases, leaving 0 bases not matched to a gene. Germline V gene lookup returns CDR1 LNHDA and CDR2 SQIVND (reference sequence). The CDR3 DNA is TGTGCCAGTAGTATAGGGGACAGGGATTCACCCCTCCACTTT. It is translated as CASSIGDRDSPLHF. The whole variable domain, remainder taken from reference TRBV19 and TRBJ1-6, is DGGITQSPKYLFRKEGQNVTLSCEQNLNHDAMYWYRQDPGQGLRLIYYSQIVNDFQKGDIAEGYSVSREKKESFPLTVTSAQKNPTAFYLCASSIGDRDSPLHFGNGTRLTVT.

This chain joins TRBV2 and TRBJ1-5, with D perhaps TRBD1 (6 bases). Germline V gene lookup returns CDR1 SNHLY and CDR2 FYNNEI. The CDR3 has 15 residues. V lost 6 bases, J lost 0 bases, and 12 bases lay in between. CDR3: CASRHRVGSNQPQHF. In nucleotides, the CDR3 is TGTGCCAGCAGACACAGGGTGGGTAGCAATCAGCCCCAGCATTTT.

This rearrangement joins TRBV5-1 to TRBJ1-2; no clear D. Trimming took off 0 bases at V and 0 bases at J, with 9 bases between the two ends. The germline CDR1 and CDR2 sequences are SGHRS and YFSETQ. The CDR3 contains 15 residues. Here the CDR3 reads CASSLVSRANYGYTF. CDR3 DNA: TGCGCCAGCAGCTTGGTTTCCAGAGCTAACTATGGCTACACCTTC.

CDR3 protein: CASSLGTGDTEAFF. The CDR3 DNA is TGCGCCAGCAGCTTGGGTACAGGGGACACTGAAGCTTTCTTT. This chain uses TRBV5-1 with TRBJ1-1, with TRBD1 matching 7 bases. Germline-derived CDR1 and CDR2 are SGHRS and YFSETQ. CDR3 length: 14 amino acids. After removal of 0 bases from V and 3 bases from J, the junction contained 2 bases not matched to a gene.

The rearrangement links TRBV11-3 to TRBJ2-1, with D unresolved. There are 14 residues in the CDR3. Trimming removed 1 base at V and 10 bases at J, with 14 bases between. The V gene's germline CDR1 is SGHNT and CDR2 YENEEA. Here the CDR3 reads CASSLGFSSSEQFF. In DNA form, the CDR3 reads TGTGCCAGCAGCTTAGGTTTTAGTTCCTCGGAGCAGTTCTTC.

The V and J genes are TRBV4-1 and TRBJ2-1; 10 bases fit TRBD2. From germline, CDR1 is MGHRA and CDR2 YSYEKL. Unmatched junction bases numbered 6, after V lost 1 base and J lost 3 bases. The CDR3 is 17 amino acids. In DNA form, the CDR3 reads TGCGCCAGCAGCCAAGTATCGGGACTAGCGATCTACAATGAGCAGTTCTTC. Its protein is CASSQVSGLAIYNEQFF.

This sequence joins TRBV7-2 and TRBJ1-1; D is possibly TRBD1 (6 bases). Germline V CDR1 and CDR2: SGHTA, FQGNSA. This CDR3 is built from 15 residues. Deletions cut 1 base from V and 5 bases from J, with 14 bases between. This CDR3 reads CASSLDGQGGTEAFF. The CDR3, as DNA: TGTGCCAGCAGCTTAGACGGACAAGGGGGAACTGAAGCTTTCTTT.

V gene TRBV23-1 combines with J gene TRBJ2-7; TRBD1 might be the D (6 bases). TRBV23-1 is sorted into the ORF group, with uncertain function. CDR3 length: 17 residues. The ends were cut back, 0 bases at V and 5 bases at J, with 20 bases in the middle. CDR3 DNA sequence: TGCGCCAGCAGTCAATCGGGGGTCGGGGACACCGAGGACGAGCAGTACTTC. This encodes CASSQSGVGDTEDEQYF.

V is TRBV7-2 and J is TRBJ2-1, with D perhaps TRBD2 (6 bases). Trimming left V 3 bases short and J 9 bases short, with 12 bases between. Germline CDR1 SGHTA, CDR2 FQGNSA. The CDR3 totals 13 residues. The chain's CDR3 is CASSLGLHSEQFF. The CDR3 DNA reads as TGTGCCAGCAGCTTGGGACTCCATAGTGAGCAGTTCTTC.

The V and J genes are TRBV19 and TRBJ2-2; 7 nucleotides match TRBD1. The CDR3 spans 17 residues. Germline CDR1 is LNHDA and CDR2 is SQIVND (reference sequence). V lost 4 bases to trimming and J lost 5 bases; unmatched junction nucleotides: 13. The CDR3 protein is CASSRSGTVSITGELFF. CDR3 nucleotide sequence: TGTGCCAGTAGTAGATCGGGGACAGTCTCAATTACCGGGGAGCTGTTTTTT.

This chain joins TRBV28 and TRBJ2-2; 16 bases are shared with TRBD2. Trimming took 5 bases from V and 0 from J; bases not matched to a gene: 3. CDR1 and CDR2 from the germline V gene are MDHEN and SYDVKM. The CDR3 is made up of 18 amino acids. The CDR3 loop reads CASSPGLAGGANTGELFF. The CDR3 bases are TGTGCCAGCAGTCCGGGACTAGCGGGAGGGGCGAACACCGGGGAGCTGTTTTTT.

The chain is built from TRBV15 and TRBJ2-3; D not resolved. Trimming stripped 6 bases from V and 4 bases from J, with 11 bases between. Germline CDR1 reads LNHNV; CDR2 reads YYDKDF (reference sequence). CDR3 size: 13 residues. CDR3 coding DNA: TGTGCCACCAGTTTTGAGGAAGCAGATACGCAGTATTTT. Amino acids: CATSFEEADTQYF. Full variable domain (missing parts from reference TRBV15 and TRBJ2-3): DAMVIQNPRYQVTQFGKPVTLSCSQTLNHNVMYWYQQKSSQAPKLLFHYYDKDFNNEADTPDNFQSRRPNTSFCFLDIRSPGLGDTAMYLCATSFEEADTQYFGPGTRLTVL.

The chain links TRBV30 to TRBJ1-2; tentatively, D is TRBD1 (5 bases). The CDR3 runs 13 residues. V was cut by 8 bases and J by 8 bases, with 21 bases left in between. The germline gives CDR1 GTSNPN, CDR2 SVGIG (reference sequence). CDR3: CAGNRGRFGGYTF. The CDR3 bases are TGTGCCGGAAACCGGGGACGTTTCGGGGGCTACACCTTC.

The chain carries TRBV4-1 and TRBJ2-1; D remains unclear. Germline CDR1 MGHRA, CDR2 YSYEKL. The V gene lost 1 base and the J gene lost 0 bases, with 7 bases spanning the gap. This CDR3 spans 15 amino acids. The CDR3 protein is CASSQAESSYNEQFF. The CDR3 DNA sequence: TGCGCCAGCAGCCAAGCCGAGAGCTCCTACAATGAGCAGTTCTTC.

The CDR3 DNA is TGTGCCAGCAGCTTAGCGTACAGGGGGGACTATGGCTACACCTTC. Translation: CASSLAYRGDYGYTF. The chain recombines TRBV7-9 with TRBJ1-2, with 8 bases identical to TRBD1. Trimming at V came to 0 bases and at J to 3 bases, leaving 3 bases not matched to a gene. The CDR3 is 15 residues long. Germline CDR1 reads SEHNR; CDR2 reads FQNEAQ (reference sequence). Supplemented by reference TRBV7-9 and TRBJ1-2, the full variable domain reads DTGVSQNPRHKITKRGQNVTFRCDPISEHNRLYWYRQTLGQGPEFLTYFQNEAQLEKSRLLSDRFSAERPKGSFSTLEIQRTEQGDSAMYLCASSLAYRGDYGYTFGSGTRLTVV.

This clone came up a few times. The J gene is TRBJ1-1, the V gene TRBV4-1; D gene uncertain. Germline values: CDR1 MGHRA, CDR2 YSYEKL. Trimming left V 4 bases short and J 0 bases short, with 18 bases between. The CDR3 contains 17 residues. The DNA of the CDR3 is TGCGCCAGCAGCCCCAGAGGGAGGCCACCTTTGAACACTGAAGCTTTCTTT. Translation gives CASSPRGRPPLNTEAFF.

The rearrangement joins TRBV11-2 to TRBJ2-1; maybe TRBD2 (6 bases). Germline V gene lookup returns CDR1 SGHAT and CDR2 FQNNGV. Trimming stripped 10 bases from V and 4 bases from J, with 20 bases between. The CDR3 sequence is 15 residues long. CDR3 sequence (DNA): TGTGCCATCCCCTTCGGGAGCGGACTGTACAATGAGCAGTTCTTC. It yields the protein CAIPFGSGLYNEQFF. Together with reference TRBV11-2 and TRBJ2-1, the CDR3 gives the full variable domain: EAGVAQSPRYKIIEKRQSVAFWCNPISGHATLYWYQQILGQGPKLLIQFQNNGVVDDSQLPKDRFSAERLKGVDSTLKIQPAKLEDSAVYLCAIPFGSGLYNEQFFGPGTRLTVL.

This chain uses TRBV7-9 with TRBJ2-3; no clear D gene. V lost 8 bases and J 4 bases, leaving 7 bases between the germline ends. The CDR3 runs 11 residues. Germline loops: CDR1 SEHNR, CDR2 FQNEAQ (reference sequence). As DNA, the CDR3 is TGTGCCAGCGAAGAGGCAGATACGCAGTATTTT. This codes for CASEEADTQYF. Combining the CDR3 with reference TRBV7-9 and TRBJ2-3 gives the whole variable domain DTGVSQNPRHKITKRGQNVTFRCDPISEHNRLYWYRQTLGQGPEFLTYFQNEAQLEKSRLLSDRFSAERPKGSFSTLEIQRTEQGDSAMYLCASEEADTQYFGPGTRLTVL.

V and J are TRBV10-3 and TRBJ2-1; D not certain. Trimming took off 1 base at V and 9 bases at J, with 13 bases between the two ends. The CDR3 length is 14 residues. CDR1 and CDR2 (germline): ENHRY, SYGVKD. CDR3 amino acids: CAISELLDLSEQFF. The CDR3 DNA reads TGTGCCATCAGTGAGTTACTTGATCTCAGTGAGCAGTTCTTC.

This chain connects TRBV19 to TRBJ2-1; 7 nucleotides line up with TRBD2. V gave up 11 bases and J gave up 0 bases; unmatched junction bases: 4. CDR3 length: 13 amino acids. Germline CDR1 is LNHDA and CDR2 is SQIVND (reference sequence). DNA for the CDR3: TGTGCCCTGGGGGGGAGCTCCTACAATGAGCAGTTCTTC. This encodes CALGGSSYNEQFF.

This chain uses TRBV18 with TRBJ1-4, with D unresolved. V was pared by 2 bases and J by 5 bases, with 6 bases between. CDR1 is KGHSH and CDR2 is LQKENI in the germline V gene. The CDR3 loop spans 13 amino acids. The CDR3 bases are TGTGCCAGCTCACCAGGGGAAAATGAAAAACTGTTTTTT. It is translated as CASSPGENEKLFF.

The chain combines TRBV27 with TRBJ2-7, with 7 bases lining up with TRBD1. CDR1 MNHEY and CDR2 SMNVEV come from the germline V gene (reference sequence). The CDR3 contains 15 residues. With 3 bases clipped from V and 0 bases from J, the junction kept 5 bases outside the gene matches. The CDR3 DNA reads TGTGCCAGCAGTTTTTATGGGGACAGCTCCTACGAGCAGTACTTC. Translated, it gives CASSFYGDSSYEQYF.